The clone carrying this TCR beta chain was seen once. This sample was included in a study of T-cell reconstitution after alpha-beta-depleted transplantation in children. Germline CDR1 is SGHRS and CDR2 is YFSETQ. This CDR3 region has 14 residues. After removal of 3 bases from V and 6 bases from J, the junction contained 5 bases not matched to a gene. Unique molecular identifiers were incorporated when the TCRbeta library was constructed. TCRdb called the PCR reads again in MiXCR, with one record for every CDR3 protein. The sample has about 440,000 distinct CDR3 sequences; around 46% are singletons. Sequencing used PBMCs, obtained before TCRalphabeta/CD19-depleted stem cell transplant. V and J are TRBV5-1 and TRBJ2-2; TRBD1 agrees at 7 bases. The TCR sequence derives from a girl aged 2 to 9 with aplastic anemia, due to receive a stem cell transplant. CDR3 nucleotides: TGCGCCAGCAGCTCTCCGGGACAGCCCGGGGAGCTGTTTTTT. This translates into CASSSPGQPGELFF.